A single sample is the source of the 30 T cell receptor beta chains below, sequenced in a study of regulatory T cells in long-lasting Graves disease. Time point meaning: persistent/refractory GD, antithyroid drugs over 5 years with positive TRAb. PBMC-extracted RNA yielded the TCR library. CDR3 regions were amplified by Arm-PCR using iRepertoire HTBI primers to build TCR beta libraries. TCRdb reprocessed the multiplex PCR reads via MiXCR and lists one record per CDR3 protein. The table has about 310,000 distinct CDR3 sequences, roughly 21% seen once. This specimen consisted of peripheral blood mononuclear cells (PBMCs), obtained when the disease was refractory, from a patient treated with antithyroid drugs. These receptor sequences come from a female donor with Graves disease.

This clonotype was detected a few times. V is TRBV7-9 and J is TRBJ1-4, with D possibly TRBD1 on 5 matching bases. CDR3 length: 14 amino acids. The V end was cut by 5 bases, the J end by 4 bases, with 11 bases between. The germline V gene has CDR1 SEHNR and CDR2 FQNEAQ (reference sequence). The chain's CDR3 is CASSVPGYNEKLFF. The CDR3 region has the DNA TGTGCCAGCAGCGTTCCAGGGTATAATGAAAAACTGTTTTTT.

Remarks on this clonotype: This likely stems from a read error, as it lies one base from a far larger clone. This chain links TRBV12-3 or TRBV12-4 with TRBJ2-5; TRBD1 is a possible D gene (7 bases). The CDR3 spans 15 residues. CDR3 in amino acids: CASTLTGRPQEAQYF. The CDR3 coding sequence is TGTGCCAGCACCCTGACAGGGAGGCCCCAAGAGGCCCAGTACTTC.

This clonotype was observed a handful of times. The chain carries TRBV6-5 and TRBJ2-2; 11 bases line up with TRBD1. CDR3 size: 16 residues. Germline V gene sequence: CDR1 MNHEY, CDR2 SVGAGI. V dropped 2 bases and J dropped 6; count of bases not matched to a gene: 5. The CDR3 sequence is CASSYPAGQGAGELFF. The CDR3 DNA sequence: TGTGCCAGCAGTTACCCAGCGGGACAGGGGGCCGGGGAGCTGTTTTTT.

This clonotype has just a few counts. The rearrangement joins TRBV7-9 to TRBJ1-2, with 9 nucleotides matching TRBD1. CDR3 length: 14 amino acids. V was pared by 4 bases and J by 7 bases, with 7 bases of the junction left unmatched. The germline CDR1 and CDR2 sequences are SEHNR and FQNEAQ (reference sequence). Written as DNA, the CDR3 is TGTGCCAGCAGCTGGGACAGGGAAGGAGGTGGCTACACCTTC. Protein product: CASSWDREGGGYTF.

The V and J genes are TRBV2 and TRBJ2-3, with D tentatively TRBD2 (5 bases). This CDR3 contains 18 residues. CDR1 and CDR2 (germline): SNHLY, FYNNEI. With 7 bases removed from V and 0 bases from J, the gap between germline ends came to 23 bases. The CDR3 nucleotides read TGTGCCAGCACCAATGGGAGATGGCGCGACTCTAGCACAGATACGCAGTATTTT. It yields the protein CASTNGRWRDSSTDTQYF.

This clonotype appeared a few times. The V and J genes are TRBV30 and TRBJ1-2; D ambiguous. Germline CDR1 GTSNPN, CDR2 SVGIG (reference sequence). CDR3 length: 12 amino acids. Deletions cut 2 bases from V and 7 bases from J, with 11 bases between. In DNA form, the CDR3 reads TGTGCCTGGAGTTTAGGAGGTCGTGGCTACACCTTC. Its protein product is CAWSLGGRGYTF.

Ten or more counts support this clonotype. This rearrangement joins TRBV27 to TRBJ2-7; no reliable D call. Trimming left V 1 base short and J 12 bases short, with 19 bases between. The CDR3 totals 14 residues. Germline-derived CDR1 and CDR2 are MNHEY and SMNVEV (reference sequence). CDR3 nucleotide sequence: TGTGCCAGCAGTTTATTAGGTCCGGCCAAAAACTTGTACTTC. Translation: CASSLLGPAKNLYF.

A word on this clonotype: A far larger clone is one nucleotide away, so this likely arose from a read error. The chain combines TRBV11-2 with TRBJ2-4; 7 nucleotides match TRBD2. Near its end, the DNA agrees better with TRBJ2-5, so the J call may be wrong. Germline V gene data show CDR1 as SGHAT and CDR2 as FQNNGV. The CDR3 spans 14 residues. The CDR3 region is CASGPRTRTETQYF. DNA of the CDR3: TGTGCCAGCGGCCCTAGGACTAGAACAGAGACCCAGTACTTC.

There are a few counts of this clonotype. Written as DNA, the CDR3 is TGTGCCAGCAGCCAAGTCGGGCAGGGTTACGAGACCCAGTACTTC. This sequence encodes CASSQVGQGYETQYF. This chain links TRBV3-1 with TRBJ2-5, with D maybe TRBD1 (5 bases). The CDR3 runs 15 residues. With 1 base removed from V and 5 bases from J, the gap between germline ends came to 14 bases. The germline gives CDR1 LGHDT, CDR2 YNNKEL (reference sequence).

This clonotype was detected a few times. In DNA form, the CDR3 reads TGTGCCAGCTCACCCGGAGAGGGTAACTATGGCTACACCTTC. It yields the protein CASSPGEGNYGYTF. The chain joins TRBV18 to TRBJ1-2, with D unclear. Germline V CDR1 and CDR2: KGHSH, LQKENI. Trimming removed 3 bases at V and 1 base at J, with 9 bases between. This CDR3 is built from 14 residues.

This clonotype was observed many times. The CDR3 protein is CASSLVDGRLETQYF. The CDR3 DNA reads TGTGCCAGCTCCTTGGTGGACGGGCGCCTAGAGACCCAGTACTTC. The chain uses TRBV18 and TRBJ2-5; D unresolved. The CDR3 has 15 amino acids. V dropped 6 bases and J dropped 4 bases, with 18 bases sitting between them. The germline V gene encodes CDR1 KGHSH and CDR2 LQKENI.

As to this clonotype: This may be a read error, as it is one base from a much larger clone. V usage is TRBV2 and J usage is TRBJ2-7; 7 bases fit TRBD2. The CDR3 spans 16 residues. V lost 6 bases to trimming and J lost 5 bases; unmatched junction nucleotides: 16. Germline CDR1 is SNHLY and CDR2 is FYNNEI. CDR3 sequence: CASRSLWAGVGDEQYF. CDR3 coding DNA: TGTGCCAGCAGGAGCCTTTGGGCGGGAGTCGGAGACGAGCAGTACTTC.

This chain connects TRBV6-1 to TRBJ2-7; D is unresolved. Germline V gene lookup returns CDR1 MNHNS and CDR2 SASEGT. The CDR3 spans 14 residues. V lost 6 bases to trimming and J lost 5 bases, with 17 bases between them. In DNA, the CDR3 is TGTGCCAGCAGCCTGGGTCCCGAAGGCAACGAGCAGTACTTC. Translation gives CASSLGPEGNEQYF.

This clonotype was found a few times. V and J are TRBV12-3 or TRBV12-4 and TRBJ2-7, with 10 bases that match TRBD1. The V segment lost 3 bases and the J segment 6 bases; nucleotides outside the gene matches: 5. The CDR3 covers 14 residues. DNA of the CDR3: TGTGCCAGCAGTTTTGGGACAGGGGAGCGCGAGCAGTACTTC. Protein: CASSFGTGEREQYF.

This clonotype was observed a handful of times. The rearrangement links TRBV19 to TRBJ1-1; D perhaps matches TRBD1 (6 bases). Germline loops: CDR1 LNHDA, CDR2 SQIVND (reference sequence). V shed 3 bases and J shed 3 bases, with 14 bases lying between them. The CDR3 loop spans 15 amino acids. The CDR3: CASSIIYRDYTEAFF. DNA of the CDR3: TGTGCCAGTAGTATTATATACAGGGACTACACTGAAGCTTTCTTT.

This clonotype was counted ten times or more. The chain links TRBV7-8 to TRBJ1-4, with D perhaps TRBD1 (6 bases). CDR3 length: 15 residues. The germline V and J ends were trimmed by 4 bases and 5 bases, with 14 bases remaining between them. CDR1 SGHVS and CDR2 FQNEAQ come from the germline V gene. CDR3 sequence (DNA): TGTGCCAGCAGCTCCCAGCGTCAGGGGAATGAAAAACTGTTTTTT. Protein sequence: CASSSQRQGNEKLFF.

This clonotype was seen only a few times. This CDR3 reads CASSIHREYTGELFF. CDR3 nucleotides: TGTGCCAGTAGTATTCATAGAGAGTACACCGGGGAGCTGTTTTTT. The chain couples TRBV19 to TRBJ2-2; D unresolved. The germline CDR1 and CDR2 sequences are LNHDA and SQIVND (reference sequence). The CDR3 runs 15 residues. Trimming took 3 bases from V and 3 from J, leaving 11 bases between them. The full variable domain, completed using reference TRBV19 and TRBJ2-2, is DGGITQSPKYLFRKEGQNVTLSCEQNLNHDAMYWYRQDPGQGLRLIYYSQIVNDFQKGDIAEGYSVSREKKESFPLTVTSAQKNPTAFYLCASSIHREYTGELFFGEGSRLTVL.

This clonotype was observed a few times. This rearrangement joins TRBV27 to TRBJ1-5; no definite D call. The CDR3 is made up of 12 amino acids. Germline V CDR1 and CDR2: MNHEY, SMNVEV (reference sequence). V lost 6 bases to trimming and J lost 7 bases, with 10 bases between them. The CDR3 DNA sequence: TGTGCCAGCAGCCCCGCCGGCCAGCCCCAGCATTTT. This codes for CASSPAGQPQHF.

This clonotype was observed a few times. The chain links TRBV27 to TRBJ2-7; D is uncertain. Looked up from germline, CDR1 is MNHEY and CDR2 is SMNVEV (reference sequence). Trimming stripped 4 bases from V and 7 bases from J, with 14 bases between. This CDR3 spans 13 amino acids. This CDR3 reads CASSYRAPGEQYF. CDR3 DNA: TGTGCCAGCAGTTACCGGGCCCCTGGGGAGCAGTACTTC.

This clonotype was recorded at least ten times. This chain joins TRBV28 and TRBJ1-2; D may be TRBD1 (5 bases). V lost 5 bases, J lost 1 base, and 8 bases lay in between. The CDR3 covers 13 residues. CDR1 is MDHEN, CDR2 SYDVKM, per germline. The CDR3 nucleotides are TGTGCCAGCAGTACAGGTGGTAACTATGGCTACACCTTC. It codes for CASSTGGNYGYTF.

There are many counts of this clonotype. The rearrangement uses TRBV7-2 and TRBJ2-7, with 12 bases matching TRBD2. Germline V gene sequence: CDR1 SGHTA, CDR2 FQGNSA. V trimming: 4 bases; J trimming: 4 bases; junction bases outside the gene matches: 23. The CDR3 is 21 residues long. CDR3 in amino acids: CASSSLTTTSGRKLLPYEQYF. Here the CDR3 DNA reads TGTGCCAGCAGCTCGCTCACTACTACTAGCGGGAGGAAACTTTTGCCTTACGAGCAGTACTTC.

The chain recombines TRBV29-1 with TRBJ2-1, with D possibly matching TRBD2 (6 bases). Trimming removed 4 bases at V and 0 bases at J, with 7 bases between. The CDR3 is made up of 13 amino acids. CDR1 SQVTM and CDR2 ANQGSEA come from the germline V gene. The CDR3 DNA reads TGCAGCGTTGGGGAGGTCTCCTACAATGAGCAGTTCTTC. Encoded protein: CSVGEVSYNEQFF.

Worth noting for this clonotype: The CDR3 end shows no conserved phenylalanine or tryptophan, and so a read error is likely. The chain uses TRBV20-1 and TRBJ1-2; TRBD1 aligns across 9 bases. The CDR3 is made up of 14 amino acids. Trimming at V came to 3 bases and at J to 6 bases, leaving 8 bases not matched to a gene. Germline loops: CDR1 DFQATT, CDR2 SNEGSKA (reference sequence). DNA for the CDR3: TGCAGTGCTAGGGTAGAGGGGACAGGGAATGGCTACACCCTC. Amino acids: CSARVEGTGNGYTL.

The rearrangement uses TRBV4-3 and TRBJ2-7; 11 nucleotides agree with TRBD1. V lost 2 bases to trimming and J lost 7 bases; unmatched junction nucleotides: 10. CDR1 and CDR2 (germline): LGHNA, YSLEER. The CDR3 is 16 residues long. The DNA of the CDR3 is TGCGCCAGCAGCCAACTTCCGGGACAGGGGGTTGAAGAGCAGTACTTC. Protein sequence: CASSQLPGQGVEEQYF.

The chain has TRBV5-8 and TRBJ1-2, with no clear D. The V and J ends lost 4 bases and 4 bases respectively, with 8 bases between them. CDR3 length equals 12 residues. Germline V gives CDR1 SGHTS, CDR2 YDEGEE. The CDR3 spells CASSDPLYGYTF. The CDR3 DNA follows: TGTGCCAGCAGCGACCCCCTCTATGGCTACACCTTC.

This clonotype has just a few counts. CDR3 sequence reads: CASSSVRDPGDGYTF. As DNA, the CDR3 is TGCGCCAGCAGCTCCGTCAGGGACCCCGGGGATGGCTACACCTTC. The chain couples TRBV5-1 to TRBJ1-2, with D tentatively TRBD1 (5 bases). The ends were cut back, 3 bases at V and 6 bases at J, with 18 bases in the middle. CDR3 length: 15 amino acids. Germline values: CDR1 SGHRS, CDR2 YFSETQ.

This clonotype has a handful of counts. This sequence joins TRBV6-1 and TRBJ2-7; 8 bases match TRBD1. V gave up 6 bases and J gave up 5 bases; unmatched junction bases: 9. The CDR3 has 14 amino acids. In germline, CDR1 is MNHNS, CDR2 SASEGT. CDR3 amino acids: CASRPGGQAHEQYF. CDR3 DNA: TGTGCCAGCAGGCCCGGGGGACAGGCCCACGAGCAGTACTTC.

The V gene is TRBV29-1, the J gene TRBJ1-1; D is ambiguous. Trimming stripped 6 bases from V and 0 bases from J, with 5 bases between. This CDR3 is 11 amino acids long. The germline gives CDR1 SQVTM, CDR2 ANQGSEA. CDR3 sequence reads: CSVAVNTEAFF. The CDR3 DNA reads as TGCAGCGTCGCCGTGAACACTGAAGCTTTCTTT.

V usage is TRBV6-1 and J usage is TRBJ2-3, with D tentatively TRBD1 or TRBD2 (5 bases each). Germline values: CDR1 MNHNS, CDR2 SASEGT. This CDR3 is 14 amino acids long. Deletions cut 6 bases from V and 2 bases from J, with 12 bases between. CDR3 sequence reads: CASSYRGLTDTQYF. Here the CDR3 DNA reads TGTGCCAGCAGCTATCGGGGCCTCACAGATACGCAGTATTTT.

In this sample, this clonotype turned up a few times. V is TRBV6-1 and J is TRBJ2-2; D perhaps matches TRBD2 (5 bases). V shed 7 bases and J shed 6 bases, with 18 bases lying between them. The CDR3 loop spans 15 amino acids. In germline, CDR1 is MNHNS, CDR2 SASEGT. CDR3 residues: CASKIPSAGSGELFF. CDR3 nucleotides: TGTGCCAGCAAAATTCCCAGCGCGGGCTCCGGGGAGCTGTTTTTT.